This T cell receptor (beta chain) derives from a study of monozygotic twins with inflammatory bowel disease. Broader study findings: Compared with healthy twins, IBD patients shared fewer clonotypes with others, especially with disease activity. Using the inverse Simpson index, IBD patients had lower TCRbeta diversity than healthy co-twins. In the analysis, different T cell subtypes could not be told apart.

Germline values: CDR1 PRHDT, CDR2 FYEKMQ (reference sequence). The CDR3 contains 19 residues. Remarks on this clonotype: Its specificity is unknown.

UMIs that had a 6-nucleotide sample barcode were put in using template switching. TCRdb re-analyzed the 5' RACE reads; it lists each CDR3 protein once, without DNA. Found here are under 200,000 distinct CDR3 sequences; the top ten clones hold over 2.5%. Sequencing used blood. The origin of this receptor is a human donor with ulcerative colitis or Crohn's disease, or a healthy co-twin of an affected twin (not recorded which). The J gene is TRBJ2-2, the V gene TRBV13; the D gene TCRdb calls, TRBD1, cannot be checked with no DNA. This CDR3 reads CASSTGTGQSRRKTGELFF.